This TCR beta chain is from a study of cytomegalovirus exposure and HLA in healthy donors. This clone was seen only a few times. With 60 Vbeta and 13 Jbeta primers, the PCR was carried out. Assay used: immunoSEQ multiplex PCR; TCRdb lists only in-frame clones, some missing. Of over 120,000 clones in the sample, roughly 79% were seen once. V lost 1 base and J lost 12, with 11 bases in between. From germline, CDR1 is SGHDT and CDR2 YYEEEE. The CDR3 runs 12 residues. V is TRBV5-6 and J is TRBJ2-1; a weak D match, TRBD1 (5 bases). Sequencing was carried out using PBMCs. This sequence originates from a man aged 25-40 years in good health and CMV-seropositive. Here the CDR3 reads CASSLQGQAQFF. The CDR3 coding sequence is TGTGCCAGCAGCTTGCAGGGCCAGGCGCAGTTCTTC. The whole variable domain, filled in from reference TRBV5-6 and TRBJ2-1, reads DAGVTQSPTHLIKTRGQQVTLRCSPKSGHDTVSWYQQALGQGPQFIFQYYEEEERQRGNFPDRFSGHQFPNYSSELNVNALLLGDSALYLCASSLQGQAQFFGPGTRLTVL.